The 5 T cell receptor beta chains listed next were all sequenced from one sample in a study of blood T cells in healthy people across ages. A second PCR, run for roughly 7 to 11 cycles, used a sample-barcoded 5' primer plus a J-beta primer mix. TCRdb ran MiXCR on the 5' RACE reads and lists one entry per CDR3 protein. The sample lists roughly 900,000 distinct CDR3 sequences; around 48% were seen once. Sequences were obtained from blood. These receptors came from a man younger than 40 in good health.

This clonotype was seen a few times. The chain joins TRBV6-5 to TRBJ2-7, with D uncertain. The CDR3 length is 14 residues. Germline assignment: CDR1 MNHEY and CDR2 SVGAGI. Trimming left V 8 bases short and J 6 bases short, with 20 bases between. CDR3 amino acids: CASSSFSSALEQYF. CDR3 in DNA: TGTGCCAGCTCATCCTTCTCATCGGCCCTCGAGCAGTACTTC.

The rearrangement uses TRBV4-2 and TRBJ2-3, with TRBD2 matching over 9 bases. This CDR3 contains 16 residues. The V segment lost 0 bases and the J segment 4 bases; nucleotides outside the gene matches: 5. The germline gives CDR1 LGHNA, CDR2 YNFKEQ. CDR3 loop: CASSQEMGGGADTQYF. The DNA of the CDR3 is TGTGCCAGCAGCCAAGAAATGGGCGGGGGGGCAGATACGCAGTATTTT.

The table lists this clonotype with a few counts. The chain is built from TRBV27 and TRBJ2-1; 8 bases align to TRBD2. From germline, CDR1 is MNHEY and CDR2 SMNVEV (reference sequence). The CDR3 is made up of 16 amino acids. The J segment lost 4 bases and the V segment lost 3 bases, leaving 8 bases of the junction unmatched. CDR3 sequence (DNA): TGTGCCAGCAGTTTGCAGGTCGGGGGGGGTTACAATGAGCAGTTCTTC. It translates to CASSLQVGGGYNEQFF.

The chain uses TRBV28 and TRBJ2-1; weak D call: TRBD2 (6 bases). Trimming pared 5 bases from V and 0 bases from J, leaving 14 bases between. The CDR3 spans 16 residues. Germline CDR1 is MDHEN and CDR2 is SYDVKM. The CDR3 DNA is TGTGCCAGCAGTCAGGGACTCCTTAGCTCCTACAATGAGCAGTTCTTC. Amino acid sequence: CASSQGLLSSYNEQFF.

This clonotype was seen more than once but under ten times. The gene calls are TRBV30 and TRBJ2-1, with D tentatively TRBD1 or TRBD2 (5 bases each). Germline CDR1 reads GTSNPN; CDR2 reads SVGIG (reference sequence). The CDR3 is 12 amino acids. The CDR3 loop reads CASGPLYNEQFF. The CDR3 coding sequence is TGTGCTTCGGGACCACTCTACAATGAGCAGTTCTTC. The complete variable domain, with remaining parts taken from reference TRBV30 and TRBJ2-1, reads SQTIHQWPATLVQPVGSPLSLECTVEGTSNPNLYWYRQAAGRGLQLLFYSVGIGQISSEVPQNLSASRPQDRQFILSSKKLLLSDSGFYLCASGPLYNEQFFGPGTRLTVL.